This T cell receptor (beta chain) was captured by sequencing in a study of blood T cell repertoires in COVID-19. As for the study in general: Samples came from the United States, Italy and Spain, spanning acute and convalescent COVID-19.

The ends lost 3 bases at V and 7 bases at J; junction bases unmatched: 6. CDR3 size: 14 residues. Looked up from germline, CDR1 is LGHNA and CDR2 is YSLEER. Methods used by the authors: How many nucleated cells were present was estimated from reference gene primer amplification. TCRdb's copy holds only in-frame clones and misses some; the assay was immunoSEQ multiplex PCR. V and J calls and clone size are those listed in that table; D and trimming were worked out from the DNA. Found here are 210,000 or so clones, approximately 86% of them singletons; the top ten hold approximately 1.5%. The sequencing input was peripheral blood. This receptor was identified in a man younger than 35 with active or convalescent COVID-19. The V and J genes are TRBV4-3 and TRBJ2-5; 9 bases are shared with TRBD1. CDR3: CASSHRTGEGTQYF. DNA for the CDR3: TGCGCCAGCAGCCACCGGACAGGGGAAGGGACCCAGTACTTC.